These T cell receptor beta chains were read from a single sample in a study of OX40 agonist ivuxolimab in advanced cancers. TCRdb's table, derived via immunoSEQ multiplex PCR, lists solely in-frame clones and lacks some. This sample has around 89,000 clones; roughly 90% occur once, and the top ten carry about 0.76%. Sequences were derived from CD4+ or CD8+ T cells sorted from blood, sampled in a trial of the OX40 agonist ivuxolimab. Source of these receptors: an adult with an advanced solid tumor such as melanoma, head and neck, liver or kidney cancer. CDR3s leave out the opening cysteine and the closing phenylalanine or tryptophan. Fields, in order: V gene, J gene, D gene, CDR3 protein. A D gene is named only where the DNA matches it firmly.

v_call: TRBV2
j_call: TRBJ2-1
d_call: .
cdr3_aa: ATADSNYNEQF

v_call: TRBV27
j_call: TRBJ2-3
d_call: TRBD1
cdr3_aa: ASHQQGANTDTQY

v_call: TRBV5-1
j_call: TRBJ2-1
d_call: TRBD2
cdr3_aa: ASSQQSGSLDEQF

v_call: TRBV14
j_call: TRBJ2-1
d_call: .
cdr3_aa: ASSSLDNEQF

v_call: TRBV5-1
j_call: TRBJ2-3
d_call: .
cdr3_aa: ASSLAGRTDTQY

v_call: TRBV5-1
j_call: TRBJ2-7
d_call: TRBD2
cdr3_aa: ASSLAGGGPREQY

v_call: TRBV30
j_call: TRBJ1-5
d_call: TRBD1
cdr3_aa: AWSPGTGGQPQH

v_call: TRBV14
j_call: TRBJ1-2
d_call: .
cdr3_aa: ASSIQEGIAGYT

v_call: TRBV11-3
j_call: TRBJ2-2
d_call: TRBD1
cdr3_aa: ASSLRQGNTGELF

v_call: TRBV29-1
j_call: TRBJ2-3
d_call: TRBD1
cdr3_aa: SADRATDTQY

v_call: TRBV28
j_call: TRBJ2-3
d_call: TRBD2
cdr3_aa: ANKVGLATDTQY